The entry below describes one T cell receptor (beta chain). The sample is drawn from a study of T cells in localized non-small cell lung cancer. Method: immunoSEQ multiplex PCR; TCRdb's copy keeps in-frame clones and lacks some. The sample lists about 82,000 clones; over 70% were seen once. Germline CDR1 MNHEY, CDR2 SMNVEV (reference sequence). V dropped 5 bases and J dropped 0 bases, with 11 bases sitting between them. The CDR3 extends over 15 amino acids. The TCR originated in a man aged 35 to 70 with stage II squamous cell lung carcinoma. The sequenced sample was PBMCs, obtained before any cancer treatment. V is TRBV27 and J is TRBJ1-3; D is ambiguous. This CDR3 is CASSPSFSSGNTIYF. The CDR3 bases are TGTGCCAGCAGTCCTTCGTTCTCCTCTGGAAACACCATATATTTT.